This entry describes one T cell receptor (beta chain). Antigen specificity is unknown. Using immunoSEQ multiplex PCR, the repertoire was profiled, and TCRdb retains in-frame clones only, with some absent. The sample consists of around 180,000 clones, about 90% of them appearing once. This sample is part of a study of T cell responses to AZD1222 COVID-19 vaccine. Study overall: Pooling was applied to second doses at about 4 or about 12 weeks. Study-level findings and limits: Spike-specific TCR breadth rose after two AZD1222 doses, and depth rose as well. Donors were largely white British and mainly female; clonal diversity was possibly underestimated. Spike-wide vaccine-associated CD4 TCRs dominated at 160-218 and 743-854.

This CDR3 is built from 13 residues. Germline values: CDR1 MDHEN, CDR2 SYDVKM. V lost 7 bases and J lost 7; bases outside the gene matches: 8. The V and J genes are TRBV28 and TRBJ1-2; TRBD1 matches 8 bases. Specimen: peripheral blood, collected on day 0 of AZD1222 vaccination. This TCR was sampled from an adult in good health. The CDR3 sequence: CASNRQGSVGYTF. The CDR3 coding sequence is TGTGCCAGCAACCGACAGGGGAGCGTTGGCTACACCTTC.